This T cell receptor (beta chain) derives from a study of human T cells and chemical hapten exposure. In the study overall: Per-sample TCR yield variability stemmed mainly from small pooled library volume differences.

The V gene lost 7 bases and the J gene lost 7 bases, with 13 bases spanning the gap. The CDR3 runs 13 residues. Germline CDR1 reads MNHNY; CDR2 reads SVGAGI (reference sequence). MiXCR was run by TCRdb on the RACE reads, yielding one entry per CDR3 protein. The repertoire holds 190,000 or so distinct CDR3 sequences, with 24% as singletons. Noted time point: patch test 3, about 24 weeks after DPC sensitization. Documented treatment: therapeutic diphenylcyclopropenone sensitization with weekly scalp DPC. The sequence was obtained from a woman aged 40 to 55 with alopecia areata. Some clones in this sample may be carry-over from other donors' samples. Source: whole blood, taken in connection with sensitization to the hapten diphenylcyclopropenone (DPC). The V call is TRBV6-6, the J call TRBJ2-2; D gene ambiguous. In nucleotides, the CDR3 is TGTGCCAGCATCGGGCAGGCTGTCGGGGAGCTGTTTTTT. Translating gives CASIGQAVGELFF.